This entry lists 9 T cell receptor beta chains sequenced from one sample in a study of blood T cell repertoires in COVID-19. Libraries were prepared by immunoSEQ multiplex PCR; TCRdb keeps only in-frame clonotypes and omits some of them. Here the sample spans more than 150,000 clones, roughly 76% being singletons. The material sequenced was peripheral blood. The receptors derive from a woman of 80 years or more with COVID-19, enrolled during active disease.

The chain carries TRBV7-8 and TRBJ1-3, with no clear D. The CDR3 covers 19 residues. Germline V gives CDR1 SGHVS, CDR2 FQNEAQ. Trimming pared 5 bases from V and 1 base from J, leaving 24 bases between. The CDR3 protein is CASSQSVAASGKSGNTIYF. The CDR3 region has the DNA TGTGCCAGCAGCCAAAGTGTTGCCGCATCCGGGAAATCTGGAAACACCATATATTTT.

The gene calls are TRBV28 and TRBJ2-7; 7 bases agree with TRBD2. Unmatched junction bases numbered 4, after V lost 5 bases and J lost 3 bases. CDR1 and CDR2 from the germline V gene are MDHEN and SYDVKM. This CDR3 is built from 13 residues. The CDR3 DNA follows: TGTGCCAGCAGTCTGCGGGAGAGCTACGAGCAGTACTTC. It specifies CASSLRESYEQYF. Based on the CDR3 plus reference TRBV28 and TRBJ2-7, the full variable domain is DVKVTQSSRYLVKRTGEKVFLECVQDMDHENMFWYRQDPGLGLRLIYFSYDVKMKEKGDIPEGYSVSREKKERFSLILESASTNQTSMYLCASSLRESYEQYFGPGTRLTVT.

The J gene is TRBJ1-2, the V gene TRBV7-9; perhaps TRBD1 as D (5 bases). V lost 3 bases and J lost 2, with 13 bases in between. This CDR3 contains 15 residues. Germline CDR1 and CDR2: SEHNR and FQNEAQ (reference sequence). The CDR3 bases are TGTGCCAGCAGCTTCCCCGGGGGAGCCAACTATGGCTACACCTTC. Encoded protein: CASSFPGGANYGYTF.

V and J are TRBV18 and TRBJ2-5; D perhaps matches TRBD1 (5 bases). The germline V gene encodes CDR1 KGHSH and CDR2 LQKENI. Trimming cost V 2 bases and J 1 base, with 17 bases left between them. CDR3 length: 17 amino acids. The DNA for the CDR3 is TGTGCCAGCTCACCAGGGGATACAGGCGCACTCCAAGAGACCCAGTACTTC. This gives the protein CASSPGDTGALQETQYF.

The chain joins TRBV7-6 to TRBJ2-5; the D gene is possibly TRBD1 (7 bases). The CDR3 extends over 17 amino acids. In germline, CDR1 is SGHVS, CDR2 FNYEAQ. Between the trimmed V and J ends, which lost 1 base and 3 bases, there was a span of 18 bases. As DNA, the CDR3 is TGTGCCAGCAGCTTAGACTTCCGACAGGGAGGAAAAGAGACCCAGTACTTC. Residues: CASSLDFRQGGKETQYF.

The chain couples TRBV6-5 to TRBJ1-3; D perhaps matches TRBD1 (6 bases). With 7 bases removed from V and 6 bases from J, the gap between germline ends came to 10 bases. The germline CDR1 and CDR2 sequences are MNHEY and SVGAGI. The length of the CDR3 is 12 residues. As DNA, the CDR3 is TGTGCCAGCACGTCAGGGGCAAACACCATATATTTT. It codes for CASTSGANTIYF.

The chain uses TRBV24-1 and TRBJ2-3, with 10 bases aligning to TRBD2. CDR3 length equals 16 residues. Germline V lookup: CDR1 KGHDR, CDR2 SFDVKD. V shed 4 bases and J 6 bases; nucleotides not matched to a gene: 9. As DNA, the CDR3 is TGTGCCACCAGTGACCCCCTAGCGGGGGCCGGGGATACGCAGTATTTT. It codes for CATSDPLAGAGDTQYF.

This chain links TRBV9 with TRBJ1-3; D uncertain. CDR1 and CDR2 (germline): SGDLS, YYNGEE. CDR3 length: 13 amino acids. Deletions cut 2 bases from V and 0 bases from J, with 3 bases between. The CDR3 reads CASSVLSGNTIYF. The CDR3 DNA follows: TGTGCCAGCAGCGTCCTCTCTGGAAACACCATATATTTT.

The rearrangement uses TRBV15 and TRBJ1-5, with 7 bases matching TRBD1. After removal of 4 bases from V and 0 bases from J, the junction contained 9 bases not matched to a gene. The CDR3 sequence is 17 residues long. Germline V gene data show CDR1 as LNHNV and CDR2 as YYDKDF (reference sequence). The CDR3 sequence is CATSTRTGAYSNQPQHF. In DNA, the CDR3 is TGTGCCACCAGCACTCGGACAGGCGCCTATAGCAATCAGCCCCAGCATTTT. The whole variable domain, filled in from reference TRBV15 and TRBJ1-5, reads DAMVIQNPRYQVTQFGKPVTLSCSQTLNHNVMYWYQQKSSQAPKLLFHYYDKDFNNEADTPDNFQSRRPNTSFCFLDIRSPGLGDTAMYLCATSTRTGAYSNQPQHFGDGTRLSIL.